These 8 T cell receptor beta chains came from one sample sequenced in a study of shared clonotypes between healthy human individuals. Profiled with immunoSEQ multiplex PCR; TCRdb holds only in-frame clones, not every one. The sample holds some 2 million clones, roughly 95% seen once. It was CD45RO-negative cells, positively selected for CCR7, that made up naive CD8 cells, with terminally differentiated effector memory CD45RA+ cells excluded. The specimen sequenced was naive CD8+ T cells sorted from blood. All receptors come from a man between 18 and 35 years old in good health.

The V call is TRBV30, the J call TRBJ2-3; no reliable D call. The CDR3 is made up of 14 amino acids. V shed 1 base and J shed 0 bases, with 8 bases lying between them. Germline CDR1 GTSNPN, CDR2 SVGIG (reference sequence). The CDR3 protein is CAWSAVLSTDTQYF. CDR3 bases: TGTGCCTGGAGTGCCGTGTTGAGCACAGATACGCAGTATTTT.

Written as DNA, the CDR3 is TGTGCCAGCAGCCCCCACTGGCAAGATACGCAGTATTTT. It translates to CASSPHWQDTQYF. The rearrangement uses TRBV27 and TRBJ2-3; D call uncertain. CDR3 length: 13 residues. Looked up from germline, CDR1 is MNHEY and CDR2 is SMNVEV (reference sequence). V lost 6 bases to trimming and J lost 5 bases, with 12 bases between them.

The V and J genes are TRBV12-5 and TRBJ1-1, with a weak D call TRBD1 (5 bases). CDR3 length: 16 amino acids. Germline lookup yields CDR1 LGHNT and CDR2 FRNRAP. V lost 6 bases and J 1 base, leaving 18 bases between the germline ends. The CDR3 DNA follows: TGTGCTAGTGGCCCCCATCAGGGTGCGAAGAACACTGAAGCTTTCTTT. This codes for CASGPHQGAKNTEAFF.

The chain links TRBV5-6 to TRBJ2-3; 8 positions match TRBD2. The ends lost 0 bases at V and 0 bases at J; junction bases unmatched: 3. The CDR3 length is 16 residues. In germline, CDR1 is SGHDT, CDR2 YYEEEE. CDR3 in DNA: TGTGCCAGCAGCTTGGGACTAGCGATTAGCACAGATACGCAGTATTTT. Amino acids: CASSLGLAISTDTQYF.

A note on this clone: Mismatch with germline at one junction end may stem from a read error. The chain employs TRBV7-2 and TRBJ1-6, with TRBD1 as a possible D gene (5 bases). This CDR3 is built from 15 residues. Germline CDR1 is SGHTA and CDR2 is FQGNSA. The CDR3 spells CASSLAGDYNSPLHF. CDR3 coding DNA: TGTGCCAGCAGCTTAGCCGGGGACTATAATTCACCCCTTCACTTT. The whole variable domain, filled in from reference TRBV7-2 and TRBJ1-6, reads GAGVSQSPSNKVTEKGKDVELRCDPISGHTALYWYRQSLGQGLEFLIYFQGNSAPDKSGLPSDRFSAERTGGSVSTLTIQRTQQEDSAVYLCASSLAGDYNSPLHFGNGTRLTVT.

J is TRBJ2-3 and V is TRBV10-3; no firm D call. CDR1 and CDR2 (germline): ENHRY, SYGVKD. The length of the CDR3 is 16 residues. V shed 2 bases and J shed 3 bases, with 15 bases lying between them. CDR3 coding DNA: TGTGCCATCAGTGAGGACCGGGCCGCCGGGACAGATACGCAGTATTTT. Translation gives CAISEDRAAGTDTQYF.

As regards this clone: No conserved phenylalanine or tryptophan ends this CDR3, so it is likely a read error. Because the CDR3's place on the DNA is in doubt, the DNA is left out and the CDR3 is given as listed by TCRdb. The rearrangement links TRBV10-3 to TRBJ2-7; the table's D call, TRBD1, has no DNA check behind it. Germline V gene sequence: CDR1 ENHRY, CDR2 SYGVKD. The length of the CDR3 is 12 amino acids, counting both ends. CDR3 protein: CAISESVRQVIL.

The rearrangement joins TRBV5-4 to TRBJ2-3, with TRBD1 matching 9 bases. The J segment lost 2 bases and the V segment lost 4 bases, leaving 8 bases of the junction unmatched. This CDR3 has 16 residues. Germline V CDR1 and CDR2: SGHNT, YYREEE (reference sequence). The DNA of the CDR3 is TGTGCCAGCAGCCCCACCGGGACAGGGTACACAGATACGCAGTATTTT. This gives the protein CASSPTGTGYTDTQYF.